Listed here is a single T cell receptor (beta chain). Which antigen it targets is not known. There are no base qualities to consult, and no much larger clone falls within one base. This sample is drawn from a study of cytomegalovirus exposure and HLA in healthy donors (dated by TCRdb to about 2017). With regard to the full study: According to an earlier analysis of several hundred of the donors, about 170 million T cells yielded 90 million to 130 million unique TCR beta sequences and approximately 300 Gb of sequence data. The study combined high-throughput TCR immunosequencing, statistical association of individual TCRs with disease status, and machine learning to predict cytomegalovirus infection status. The study aimed to test whether signatures of past pathogen exposure could be identified by cataloging public T cell receptors. Besides the first cohort of hundreds of subjects, a separate validation cohort made up of 90 to 150 different subjects was used. Among 398 genotyped donors of the cohort, an average of approximately 240,000 unique TCR beta nucleotide sequences was sequenced per donor, of which approximately 18% were non-productive. The number of typed donors differed by locus: about 620-640 for A, B, C, DRB1 and DQB1; 522 for DQA1; 606 for DPA1; and around 450 for DPB1. Rather than using new phenotypic data, the later analysis identified candidate immune exposures from TCR beta sequences and from how often those sequences occurred across donors. To decide whether each TCR beta V gene segment behaved as functional or pseudogenic, an earlier analysis of approximately 620 of the donors relied on high-throughput TCR beta sequencing. Alongside the repertoire data, information on donor age, sex, ethnicity and CMV serostatus was compiled. A later analysis re-examined previously published TCR beta repertoires from 600 to 700 donors and added high-resolution HLA genotyping to investigate patterns of TCR occurrence. A later genetic analysis took genome-wide SNP genotypes for about 55% of the roughly 700 donors and used that subset as a discovery cohort. Because of strong linkage in the cohort, four to six DR-DQ haplotypes were treated as single units for association and clustering. Among the approximately 400 genotyped donors, around 81% belonged to the genetic ancestry cluster associated with self-reported Caucasian donors. HLA typing included class I and class II loci at four-digit resolution. An early release covering roughly 640 HLA-typed donors comprised 250 to 350 gigabases of sequencing data and tens of millions of unique TCR sequences. Every discovery cohort repertoire had been produced on one sequencing platform. Using immunosequencing, the study profiled T cell repertoires from 500 to 800 subjects and related those repertoires to cytomegalovirus serostatus. Results the study describes overall, beyond this receptor: Some IMGT-functional V segments, including TRBV6-2 and TRBV6-3, could not be told apart with the 87-base-pair reads, so those segments were excluded. Broadly in line with IMGT annotations, most TCR beta V segments showed up in productive rearrangements about 87% or about 30% of the time in an earlier analysis of several hundred of the donors. A further reported finding was that TCR beta sequences accurately predicted the HLA-A and HLA-B alleles for most subjects in the first cohort. While some public TCRs were present in many individuals, most TCR sequences turned up only very rarely across donors. A later analysis found that most CMV-associated TCR beta chains appeared HLA-restricted, with HLA associations seemingly driven largely by CMV exposure. Compared with equally common non-associated chains, HLA-associated TCR beta chains in a later analysis were more clonally expanded and had lower generation probabilities. Because some donors lacked HLA typing at each locus, the association tests relied only on the typed subset. Correlated functional status among segregating V segments might be attributable to linkage disequilibrium, but an unknown experimental factor could not be ruled out. A later analysis reported that several top co-occurrence clusters appeared linked to parvovirus B19, influenza, CMV and Epstein-Barr virus. Strong co-occurrence of HLA alleles, especially DR and DQ, made assigning TCR associations to individual alleles difficult. In a later genetic analysis, fewer N-insertions in productive TCRs were reported among donors in an Asian-associated ancestry cluster than the approximately 630-donor mean. V-gene and J-gene trimming of TCR beta chains was associated with a missense DCLRE1C variant in a later genetic analysis, and the association was replicated in an independent cohort. At a false discovery rate of 0.05, a later analysis linked 15,000 to 20,000 TCR beta sequences to specific HLA alleles. It was suggested by the authors that the approach could potentially be generalized to other disease states and immunological phenotypes. The study listed 164 TCR beta chains as associated with cytomegalovirus. This cohort had only TCR beta chains sequenced, and the lack of alpha or paired-chain data limited which features could be detected. About 15 rarely observed V segments, including chromosome 9 orphons, were excluded from the earlier analysis of approximately 600 of the donors because counts were too low. Three of the identified cytomegalovirus-associated TCR beta chains were confirmed in vitro to be specific for cytomegalovirus antigens. Roughly uniform sequencing depth across donors was assumed in presence/absence analyses, although this assumption may not hold. Immune exposure information for the cohort was limited to CMV serostatus. In both the original and validation cohorts, the classifier was reported to diagnose cytomegalovirus status with high specificity and sensitivity. In a later analysis, TCR association rates were found to vary across HLA loci, with the most associated TCRs seen for DRB1 alleles and the fewest for HLA-C alleles. The sequencing pipeline was judged likely to have produced a cluster of highly shared sequence variants as a technical artifact.

Based on the germline V gene, the CDR1 and CDR2 sequences are SGHRS and YFSETQ. V is shortened by 2 bases, J by 9 bases, and the region joining them spans 6 bases. The CDR3 runs 11 residues from the cysteine to the phenylalanine. The kept DNA is CDR3 alone, 33 bases in frame from the first base. Library preparation was by the immunoSEQ multiplex PCR assay. For the multiplex PCR, a mixture combining 60 forward primers for TCR Vbeta segments and 13 reverse primers for TCR Jbeta segments was used. The CDR3 region of rearranged TCR beta genes was amplified from genomic DNA by a multiplex PCR assay. On the Illumina HiSeq System, the amplified TCR beta libraries were sequenced as 87-base-pair reads. For the original study's pipeline: In a later analysis, tens of millions of unique TCR beta chains were counted across the roughly 610 repertoires, and roughly 10 million of these chains were shared by at least two donors. Raw reads were error-corrected and collapsed into unique sequences by a nearest-neighbor algorithm in which closely related sequences were merged to remove PCR and sequencing errors. To assign V, D and J gene segments, CDR3 sequences were aligned to IMGT reference sequences. For a sequence to be retained, a match of at least six nucleotides was required to both a V gene segment and a J gene segment. Rearrangements were called productive when the CDR3 lacked stop codons and stayed in frame with V and J; all others were non-productive. CDR3 was defined by IMGT convention, running from the second conserved V-encoded cysteine to the conserved J-encoded phenylalanine. The earlier analysis of 500 to 650 of the donors excluded any sequence lacking an unambiguous match to a single V gene segment. An earlier analysis of just under 600 of the donors called V segments functional above 56.7% productive rearrangements and segregating when the between-donor standard deviation exceeded 5%. To diagnose cytomegalovirus status from the catalog of TCR beta chain sequences, a statistical classification framework was built. V and J gene assignment, in a later analysis, came from comparing TCR nucleotide sequences with IMGT/GENE-DB human TR gene sequences. The TCRdist pipeline was used in a later analysis to assign CDR3 sequences and most-parsimonious VDJ recombination scenarios. In a later analysis, every TCR beta chain was defined by the combination of its CDR3 amino acid sequence and its V-gene family, and reads without a unique V-gene family were dropped. In a later analysis, fewer than 650 highly shared, low-generation-probability nucleotide sequences were removed to address suspected cross-contamination and a sequencing artifact. A later analysis calculated a clonal expansion index for each public chain from normalized within-repertoire ranks of inferred template counts. A later analysis computed generation probabilities with a VDJ recombination model fitted to out-of-frame rearrangements, and checked the results against IGoR. Hypergeometric tests were used in a later analysis to score TCR-TCR, TCR-HLA and TCR-CMV co-occurrence, with a repertoire-size bias correction applied to the TCR pairs. To estimate false discovery rates, a later analysis permuted the HLA or CMV assignments 20 times. In a later analysis, co-occurring TCRs were grouped using DBSCAN, and TCRdist sequence similarity was added for clustering within HLA-allele-positive subsets. For co-occurrence clustering, repertoires with fewer than 30,000 or more than 120,000 public chains were excluded, along with roughly 5 repertoires with anomalous nucleotide sharing. This is the immuneACCESS table as TCRdb keeps it, with only in-frame sequences that have V and J called. A part of the clones is gone; compared with another copy, unresolved V genes explain less than half, and the rest is unexplained. That table gives V, J and clone size, and the DNA gave D and trimming. This sample has 70,000 to 95,000 clones in its table, and 80% of those were observed once. The ten largest clonotypes hold over 0.95% of the sample.

The cohort comprised some 730 healthy bone marrow donors. All cohort members were sampled while nominally healthy, although unrecorded immune exposures were likely present. The donor tested CMV seronegative, placing the donor among the 300 to 450 seronegative members of the cohort. Each donor provided a peripheral blood sample, and peripheral blood mononuclear cells were used for TCR beta sequencing. Genomic DNA extraction from the blood cell samples was performed with the Qiagen DNeasy Blood Extraction Kit. Sequenced input: PBMCs. The V and J genes are TRBV5-1 and TRBJ2-1, with the identity of the D gene unclear. The sequence came from a male donor in good health and CMV-seronegative. CDR3 protein: CASSLPGEQFF. The DNA sequence is TGCGCCAGCAGCTTACCGGGTGAGCAGTTCTTC.